This T cell receptor beta chain was obtained from a study of shared clonotypes between healthy human individuals. The DNA input per sorted-subset replicate PCR was 200 ng, corresponding to some 30,000 T cell genomes. TCRdb's table, derived via immunoSEQ multiplex PCR, lists solely in-frame clones and lacks some. The data hold about 2.2 million clones, with around 93% observed a single time. Positively selected for CCR7, the CD45RO-negative cells used as naive CD8 cells excluded terminally differentiated effector memory CD45RA+ cells. This CDR3 has 17 amino acids. Looked up from germline, CDR1 is SGHTS and CDR2 is YDEGEE. V was clipped by 3 bases and J by 2 bases; unmatched bases: 11.

The rearrangement joins TRBV5-8 to TRBJ1-1, with 9 bases aligning to TRBD1. This receptor was taken from a man younger than 35 in good health. Some clones in this sample may be carry-over from other donors' samples. Input material: naive CD8+ T cells from PBMCs. The CDR3 nucleotides read TGTGCCAGCAGCTGGGACAGGGTGAGGGGGGCTAACACTGAAGCTTTCTTT. Its protein product is CASSWDRVRGANTEAFF.